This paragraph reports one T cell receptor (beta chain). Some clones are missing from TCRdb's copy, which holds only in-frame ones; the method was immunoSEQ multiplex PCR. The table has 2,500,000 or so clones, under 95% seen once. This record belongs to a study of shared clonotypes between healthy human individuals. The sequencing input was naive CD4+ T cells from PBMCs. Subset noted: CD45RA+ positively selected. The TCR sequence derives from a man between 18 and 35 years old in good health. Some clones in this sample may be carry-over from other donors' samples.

DNA of the CDR3: TGTGCCAGCAGCCAAGGAGGGGGGAGGGCTGAAGCTTTCTTT. Translation gives CASSQGGGRAEAFF. This rearrangement joins TRBV4-2 to TRBJ1-1, with a possible D match to TRBD1 (6 bases). This CDR3 is 14 amino acids long. CDR1 is LGHNA and CDR2 is YNFKEQ in the germline V gene. Trimming shortened V by 1 base and J by 6 bases, and 12 bases separated the two germline ends.